Reported below is one T cell receptor (beta chain). Its target is not known. The entry originates in a study of blood T cells in healthy people across ages. The overall study: Roughly one uniquely barcoded beta molecule per two T cells was captured.

For the second PCR, which ran for about 7 to 11 cycles, a sample-barcoded 5' primer and a J-beta primer mix were used. TCRdb ran MiXCR on the 5' RACE reads and lists one entry per CDR3 protein. The repertoire holds roughly 2 million distinct CDR3 sequences, with approximately 50% as singletons. Total RNA extraction produced at least 5.5 micrograms (per sample) for the study. Deletions cut 5 bases from V and 5 bases from J, with 18 bases between. The CDR3 consists of 14 residues. The germline gives CDR1 DFQATT, CDR2 SNEGSKA (reference sequence). General study findings and limits: Naive T cell percentage by flow cytometry tracked strongly with beta diversity.

The sequencing sample was made of blood. This chain uses TRBV20-1 with TRBJ2-5, with D perhaps matching TRBD2 (7 bases). This clonotype was obtained from a woman in her thirties or forties in good health. The DNA of the CDR3 is TGCAGTGCTCAACTGGGGGGGGCAGGGGAGACCCAGTACTTC. Translation: CSAQLGGAGETQYF.